Sequencing of this T cell receptor (beta chain) was carried out in a study of blood T cells in healthy people across ages. Individuals who donated were healthy Caucasians from Russia aged roughly 6 to 95. Per-sample PBMC isolation yielded at least 6 million cells. Trimming shortened V by 5 bases and J by 1 base, and 17 bases separated the two germline ends. The CDR3 has 15 residues. CDR1 is DFQATT and CDR2 is SNEGSKA in the germline V gene (reference sequence). With a J-beta primer mix and a sample-barcoded 5' primer, a second PCR ran 7 to 11 cycles. A single record per CDR3 protein comes from TCRdb applying MiXCR to the 5' RACE reads. The sample shows 1.5 million to 2 million distinct CDR3 sequences, 49% of them seen only once.

Sequencing used blood. The clonotype originates from a woman aged 40 to 50 in good health. The chain has TRBV20-1 and TRBJ2-5, with TRBD2 as a possible D gene (7 bases). CDR3 sequence: CSALPWGGAQETQYF. The CDR3 bases are TGCAGTGCTTTACCCTGGGGGGGGGCCCAAGAGACCCAGTACTTC.